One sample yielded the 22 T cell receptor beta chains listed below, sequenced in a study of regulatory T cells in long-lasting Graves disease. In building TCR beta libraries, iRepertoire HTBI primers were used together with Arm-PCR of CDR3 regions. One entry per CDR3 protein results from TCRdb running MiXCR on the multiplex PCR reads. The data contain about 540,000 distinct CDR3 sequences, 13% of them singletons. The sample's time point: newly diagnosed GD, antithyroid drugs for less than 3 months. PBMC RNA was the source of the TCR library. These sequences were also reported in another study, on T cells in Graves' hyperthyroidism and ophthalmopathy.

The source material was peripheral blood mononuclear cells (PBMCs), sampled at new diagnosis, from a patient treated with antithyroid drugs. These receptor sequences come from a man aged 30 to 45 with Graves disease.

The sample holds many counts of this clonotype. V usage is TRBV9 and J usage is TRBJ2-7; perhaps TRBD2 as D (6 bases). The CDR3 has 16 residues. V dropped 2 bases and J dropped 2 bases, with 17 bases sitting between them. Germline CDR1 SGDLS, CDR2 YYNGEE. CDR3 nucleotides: TGTGCCAGCAGCGTGGAGAGGACTACCCCGACCTACGAGCAGTACTTC. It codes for CASSVERTTPTYEQYF.

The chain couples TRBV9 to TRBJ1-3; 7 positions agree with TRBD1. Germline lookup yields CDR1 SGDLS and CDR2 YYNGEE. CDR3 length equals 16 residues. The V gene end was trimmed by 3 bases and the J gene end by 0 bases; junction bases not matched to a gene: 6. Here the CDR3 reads CASSGGQVGSGNTIYF. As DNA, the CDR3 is TGTGCCAGCAGCGGAGGACAGGTTGGCTCTGGAAACACCATATATTTT.

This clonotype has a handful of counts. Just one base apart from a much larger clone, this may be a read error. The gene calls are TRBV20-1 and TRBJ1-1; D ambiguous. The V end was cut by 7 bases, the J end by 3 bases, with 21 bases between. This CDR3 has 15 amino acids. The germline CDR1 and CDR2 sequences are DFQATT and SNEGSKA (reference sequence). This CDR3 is CSVLSASPSHTEAFF. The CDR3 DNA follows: TGCAGTGTACTCAGTGCTTCACCATCCCACACTGAAGCTTTCTTT.

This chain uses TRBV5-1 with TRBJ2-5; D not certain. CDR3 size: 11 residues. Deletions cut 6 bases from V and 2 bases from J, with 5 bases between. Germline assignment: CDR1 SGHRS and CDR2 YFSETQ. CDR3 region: CASMRQETQYF. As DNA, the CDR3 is TGCGCCAGCATGCGGCAAGAGACCCAGTACTTC.

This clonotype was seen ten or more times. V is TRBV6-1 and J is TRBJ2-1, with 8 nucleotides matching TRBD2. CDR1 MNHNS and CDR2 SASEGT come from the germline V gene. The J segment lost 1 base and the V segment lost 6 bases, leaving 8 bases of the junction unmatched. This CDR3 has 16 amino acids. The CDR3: CASRPYGTSSYNEQFF. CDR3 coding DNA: TGTGCCAGCAGGCCCTACGGGACTAGTTCCTACAATGAGCAGTTCTTC.

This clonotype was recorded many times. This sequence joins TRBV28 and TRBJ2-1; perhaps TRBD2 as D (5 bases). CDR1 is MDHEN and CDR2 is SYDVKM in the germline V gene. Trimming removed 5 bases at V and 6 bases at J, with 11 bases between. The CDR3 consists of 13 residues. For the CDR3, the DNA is TGTGCCAGCAGTATTCCTAGCCGCAATGAGCAGTTCTTC. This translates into CASSIPSRNEQFF.

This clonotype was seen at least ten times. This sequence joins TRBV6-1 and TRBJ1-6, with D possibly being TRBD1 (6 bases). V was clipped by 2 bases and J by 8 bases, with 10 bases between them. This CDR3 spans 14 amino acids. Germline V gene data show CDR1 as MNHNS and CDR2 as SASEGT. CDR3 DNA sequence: TGTGCCAGCAGTGAACGGGGGGCGGATTCACCCCTCCACTTT. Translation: CASSERGADSPLHF.

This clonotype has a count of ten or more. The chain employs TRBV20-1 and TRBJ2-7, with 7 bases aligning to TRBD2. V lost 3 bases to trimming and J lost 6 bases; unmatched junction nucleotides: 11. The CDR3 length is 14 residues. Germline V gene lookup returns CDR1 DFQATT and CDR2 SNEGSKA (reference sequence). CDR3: CSASTREFGSEQYF. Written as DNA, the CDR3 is TGCAGTGCTAGTACGCGGGAGTTCGGGAGCGAGCAGTACTTC.

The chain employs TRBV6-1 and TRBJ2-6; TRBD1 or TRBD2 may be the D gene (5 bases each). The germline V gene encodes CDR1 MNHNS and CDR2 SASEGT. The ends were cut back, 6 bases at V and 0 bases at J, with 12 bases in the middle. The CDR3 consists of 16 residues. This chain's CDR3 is CASRNPGTSGANVLTF. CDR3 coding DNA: TGTGCCAGCAGGAACCCCGGGACCTCTGGGGCCAACGTCCTGACTTTC.

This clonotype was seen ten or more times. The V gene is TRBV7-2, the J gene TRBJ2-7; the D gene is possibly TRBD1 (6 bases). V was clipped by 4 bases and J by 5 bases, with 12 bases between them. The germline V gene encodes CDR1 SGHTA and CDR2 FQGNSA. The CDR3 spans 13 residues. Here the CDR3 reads CASSYYRDHEQYF. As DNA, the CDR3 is TGTGCCAGCAGCTACTACAGGGACCACGAGCAGTACTTC.

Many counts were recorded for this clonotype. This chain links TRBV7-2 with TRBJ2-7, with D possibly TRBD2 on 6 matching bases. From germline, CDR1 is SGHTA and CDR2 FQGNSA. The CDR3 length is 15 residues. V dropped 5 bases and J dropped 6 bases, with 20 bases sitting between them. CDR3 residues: CASSQKVAEVGEQYF. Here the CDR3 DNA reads TGTGCCAGCAGCCAGAAGGTAGCGGAAGTAGGCGAGCAGTACTTC.

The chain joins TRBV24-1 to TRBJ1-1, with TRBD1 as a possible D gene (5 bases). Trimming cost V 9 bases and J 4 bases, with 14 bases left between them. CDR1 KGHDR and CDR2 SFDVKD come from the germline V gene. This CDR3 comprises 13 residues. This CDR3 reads CATAAGGGTEAFF. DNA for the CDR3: TGTGCCACCGCTGCCGGGGGTGGCACTGAAGCTTTCTTT.

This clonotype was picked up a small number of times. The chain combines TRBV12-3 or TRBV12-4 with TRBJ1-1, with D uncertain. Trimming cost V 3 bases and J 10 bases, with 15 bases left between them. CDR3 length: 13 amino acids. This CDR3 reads CASSLGPQKGAFF. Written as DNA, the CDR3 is TGTGCCAGCAGTTTGGGCCCCCAAAAAGGAGCTTTCTTT.

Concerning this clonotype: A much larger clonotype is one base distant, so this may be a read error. CDR3 in amino acids: CASSLAVGNEQFF. The DNA for the CDR3 is TGTGCCAGCAGCTTAGCCGTGGGAAATGAGCAGTTCTTC. The chain combines TRBV13 with TRBJ2-1; D gene ambiguous. V was shortened by 1 base and J by 7 bases, with 8 bases between the two germline ends. Germline V gene data show CDR1 as PRHDT and CDR2 as FYEKMQ (reference sequence). The CDR3 covers 13 residues.

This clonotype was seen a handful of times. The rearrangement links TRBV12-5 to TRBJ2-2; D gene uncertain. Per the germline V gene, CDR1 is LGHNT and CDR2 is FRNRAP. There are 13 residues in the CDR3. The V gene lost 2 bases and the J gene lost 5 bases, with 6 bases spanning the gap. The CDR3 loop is CASGLPFTGELFF. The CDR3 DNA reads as TGTGCTAGTGGTTTGCCATTTACCGGGGAGCTGTTTTTT.

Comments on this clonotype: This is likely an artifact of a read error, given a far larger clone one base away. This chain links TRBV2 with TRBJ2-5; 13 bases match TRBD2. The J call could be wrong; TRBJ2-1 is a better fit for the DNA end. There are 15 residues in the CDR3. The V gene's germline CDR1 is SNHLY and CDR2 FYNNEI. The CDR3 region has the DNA TGTGCCAGCAGGGGACTAGCGGGACAGTACAATGAGCAGTTCTTC. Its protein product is CASRGLAGQYNEQFF.

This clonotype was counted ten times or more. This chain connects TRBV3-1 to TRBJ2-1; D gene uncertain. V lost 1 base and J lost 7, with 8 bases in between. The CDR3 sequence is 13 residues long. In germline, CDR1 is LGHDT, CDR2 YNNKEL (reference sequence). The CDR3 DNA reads TGTGCCAGCAGCCAAGGTCGGGCAAATGAGCAGTTCTTC. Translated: CASSQGRANEQFF.

The CDR3 sequence is CASSPTGGRGGYTF. The DNA of the CDR3 is TGTGCCAGCAGCCCCACAGGGGGCAGAGGAGGCTACACCTTC. This chain uses TRBV6-4 with TRBJ1-2; 9 bases are shared with TRBD1. This CDR3 spans 14 amino acids. With V trimmed by 6 bases and J by 8 bases, 10 bases remained unmatched. Germline CDR1 and CDR2: MRHNA and SNTAGT.

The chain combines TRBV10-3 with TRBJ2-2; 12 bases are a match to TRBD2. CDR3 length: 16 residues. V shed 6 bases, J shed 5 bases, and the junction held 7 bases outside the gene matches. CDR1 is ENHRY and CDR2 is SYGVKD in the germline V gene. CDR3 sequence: CAIRATSGRRTGELFF. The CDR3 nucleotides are TGTGCCATCAGGGCGACTAGCGGGAGAAGAACCGGGGAGCTGTTTTTT.

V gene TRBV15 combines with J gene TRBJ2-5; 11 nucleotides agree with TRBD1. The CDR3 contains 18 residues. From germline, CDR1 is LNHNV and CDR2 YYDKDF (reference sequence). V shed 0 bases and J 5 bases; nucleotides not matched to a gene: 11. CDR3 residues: CATSRDSPDRGLEETQYF. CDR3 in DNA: TGTGCCACCAGCAGAGATAGTCCGGACAGGGGGCTTGAGGAGACCCAGTACTTC.

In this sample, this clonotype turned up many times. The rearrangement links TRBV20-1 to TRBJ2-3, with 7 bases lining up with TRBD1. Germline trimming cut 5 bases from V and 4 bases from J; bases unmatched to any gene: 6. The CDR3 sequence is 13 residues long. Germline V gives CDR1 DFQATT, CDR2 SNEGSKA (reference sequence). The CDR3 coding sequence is TGCAGTGCTGTAACAGGGGCGGCAGATACGCAGTATTTT. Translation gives CSAVTGAADTQYF.

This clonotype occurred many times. CDR3 in amino acids: CASSLGWTPAYGYTF. For the CDR3, the DNA is TGTGCCAGCAGTTTGGGGTGGACGCCAGCATATGGCTACACCTTC. V and J are TRBV12-3 or TRBV12-4 and TRBJ1-2; D gene ambiguous. The CDR3 length is 15 residues. Deletions cut 3 bases from V and 5 bases from J, with 16 bases between.